The present T cell receptor beta chain was sequenced within a study of PD-L1 blockade in urothelial cancer. Study overall: As for prior chemotherapy regimens, patients had received 0 to 3. Study results and limitations: Durable benefit was linked to greater 3-week expansion of tumor-associated blood clones.

The time point is: pretreatment peripheral blood. This clone appeared once. As yet, its antigen is unknown. Assay: immunoSEQ multiplex PCR; the TCRdb copy retains only in-frame clones and omits some. The profile shows some 50,000 clones, roughly 87% of them singletons. The specimen comprised PBMCs, sampled around atezolizumab (anti-PD-L1) treatment. This TCR was recovered from a woman aged 60-70 years with urothelial cancer.

CDR3 in DNA: TGTGCCAGTAGTACCCAAAGGACTAGCGTCTACAATGAGCAGTTCTTC. This sequence encodes CASSTQRTSVYNEQFF. V is TRBV19 and J is TRBJ2-1; 9 nucleotides agree with TRBD2. With V trimmed by 4 bases and J by 3 bases, 7 bases remained unmatched. From germline, CDR1 is LNHDA and CDR2 SQIVND (reference sequence). This CDR3 has 16 residues.